Listed below are T cell receptor beta chains from one sample, sequenced in a study of T-cell reconstitution after alpha-beta-depleted transplantation in children. MiXCR was run by TCRdb on the PCR reads, yielding one entry per CDR3 protein. In the table there are approximately 800,000 distinct CDR3 sequences, 15% to 20% of which are singletons. The sample consisted of PBMCs, mostly from graft donor cells, taken 360 days after TCRalphabeta/CD19-depleted stem cell transplant. Receptor source: a male patient younger than 18 who had a stem cell transplant for acute lymphoblastic leukemia, so the T cells may come from the graft donor. Both conserved end residues are part of each CDR3. Fields, in order: J gene, D gene, V gene, clone size, CDR3 protein, CDR3 DNA. D genes are given only for firm matches. Size is stated for part of the rows, as once, few or many counts, or as a class when the clone is expanded.

>TRBJ2-3|.|TRBV29-1|.
CSVGPGTDTQYF
TGCAGCGTTGGTCCGGGCACAGATACGCAGTATTTT
>TRBJ2-5|TRBD2|TRBV4-2|.
CASSQVALVGSGSLQETQYF
TGTGCCAGCAGCCAAGTGGCCTTAGTTGGTAGCGGGAGCCTACAAGAGACCCAGTACTTC
>TRBJ2-5|.|TRBV14|few
CASSSGRDGIRETQYF
TGTGCCAGCAGCTCCGGGCGGGACGGCATAAGGGAGACCCAGTACTTC
>TRBJ2-1|TRBD2|TRBV6-1|few
CASRILAGGVNEQFF
TGTGCCAGCAGGATTCTAGCGGGAGGGGTCAATGAGCAGTTCTTC
>TRBJ1-2|.|TRBV29-1|few
CSVDPKGYYGYTF
TGCAGCGTTGACCCCAAGGGCTACTATGGCTACACCTTC
>TRBJ2-1|.|TRBV6-1|.
CASRKDLAFYNEQFF
TGTGCCAGCAGAAAGGACTTGGCCTTCTACAATGAGCAGTTCTTC
>TRBJ2-7|.|TRBV7-9|.
CASMGQFEQYF
TGTGCCAGCATGGGCCAGTTCGAGCAGTACTTC
>TRBJ2-3|.|TRBV10-3|few
CAISESLIGGLSTDTQYF
TGTGCCATCAGTGAGTCCCTTATAGGGGGACTAAGCACAGATACGCAGTATTTT
>TRBJ2-7|.|TRBV28|few
CASSAFFGQRYSSSEQYF
TGTGCCAGCAGTGCCTTTTTCGGACAGCGTTACTCATCCTCCGAGCAGTACTTC
>TRBJ2-1|TRBD2|TRBV5-1|.
CASSLDHTSAYNEQFF
TGCGCCAGCAGCTTGGATCATACTAGCGCGTACAATGAGCAGTTCTTC
>TRBJ2-5|.|TRBV3-1|.
CASSQVDETQYF
TGTGCCAGCAGCCAAGTGGACGAGACCCAGTACTTC
>TRBJ2-3|.|TRBV7-3|.
CASSLSVEGDTQYF
TGTGCCAGCAGCTTAAGCGTAGAAGGTGATACGCAGTATTTT
>TRBJ1-5|.|TRBV18|.
CASSPPTARGQPQHF
TGTGCCAGCTCACCACCGACGGCTCGGGGACAGCCCCAGCATTTT
>TRBJ2-7|TRBD1|TRBV5-4|.
CASSLPQGDDEQYF
TGTGCCAGCAGCTTACCTCAGGGGGACGACGAGCAGTACTTC
>TRBJ2-2|.|TRBV27|few
CASSPPRWETGELFF
TGTGCCAGCAGCCCCCCCCGCTGGGAAACCGGGGAGCTGTTTTTT
>TRBJ2-3|.|TRBV5-1|few
CASSLGTYITDTQYF
TGCGCCAGCAGCCTGGGGACGTATATCACAGATACGCAGTATTTT
>TRBJ1-4|.|TRBV10-2|.
CASSVEGRGSNEKLFF
TGCGCCAGCAGTGTAGAGGGGAGGGGATCTAATGAAAAACTGTTTTTT
>TRBJ1-3|.|TRBV12-5|few
CASSHSSGNTIYF
TGTGCTAGTTCGCACTCCTCAGGAAACACCATATATTTT
>TRBJ1-4|.|TRBV9|many
CASSGGPTNEKLFF
TGTGCCAGCAGCGGTGGACCAACTAATGAAAAACTGTTTTTT
>TRBJ1-5|.|TRBV5-1|.
CASSLRLNSNQPQHF
TGCGCCAGCAGCCTGCGGCTTAATAGCAATCAGCCCCAGCATTTT
>TRBJ2-2|TRBD2|TRBV2|few
CASSDGTTNTGELFF
TGTGCCAGCAGTGACGGGACTACGAACACCGGGGAGCTGTTTTTT
>TRBJ2-3|.|TRBV30|.
CAWSVWSGATDTQYF
TGTGCCTGGAGTGTATGGAGCGGAGCTACAGATACGCAGTATTTT
>TRBJ2-1|.|TRBV12-3/TRBV12-4|.
CASSLGDSDGNEQFF
TGTGCCAGCAGTTTAGGGGATAGCGACGGCAATGAGCAGTTCTTC
>TRBJ2-3|TRBD2|TRBV7-3|.
CASSWGTSGRATDTQYF
TGTGCCAGCAGCTGGGGGACTAGCGGGAGGGCCACAGATACGCAGTATTTT
>TRBJ1-2|.|TRBV9|many
CASSPFMVGSEYGYTF
TGTGCCAGCAGCCCTTTTATGGTTGGCAGTGAATATGGCTACACCTTC
>TRBJ2-3|.|TRBV19|once
CASSVRDIFTDTQYF
TGTGCCAGTAGTGTCCGGGACATTTTCACAGATACGCAGTATTTT
>TRBJ1-5|TRBD1|TRBV29-1|.
CSVDEGAGQPQHF
TGCAGCGTTGACGAGGGGGCTGGTCAGCCCCAGCATTTT
>TRBJ2-5|TRBD1|TRBV5-1|few
CASSLLQGQETQYF
TGCGCCAGCAGCTTGTTACAGGGGCAAGAGACCCAGTACTTC
>TRBJ2-1|TRBD1|TRBV27|few
CASRQGASYNEQFF
TGTGCCAGCAGACAGGGGGCTTCCTACAATGAGCAGTTCTTC
>TRBJ2-1|TRBD1|TRBV18|few
CASSTTDPGTGGNTPYNEQFF
TGTGCCAGCTCAACCACCGACCCGGGGACAGGGGGTAATACGCCCTACAATGAGCAGTTCTTC
>TRBJ1-1|.|TRBV6-5|few
CASSSPGALMNTEAFF
TGTGCCAGCAGTTCCCCAGGGGCGTTAATGAACACTGAAGCTTTCTTT
>TRBJ2-5|.|TRBV2|few
CASRGGGETQYF
TGTGCCAGCCGAGGTGGTGGGGAGACCCAGTACTTC
>TRBJ2-1|.|TRBV27|few
CASSSRLQGRSYNEQFF
TGTGCCAGCAGTTCGCGATTACAGGGGAGGTCCTACAATGAGCAGTTCTTC
>TRBJ2-2|TRBD2|TRBV20-1|few
CSAGTSGSWYTGELFF
TGCAGTGCTGGGACTAGCGGGAGCTGGTACACCGGGGAGCTGTTTTTT
>TRBJ2-7|TRBD2|TRBV7-8|few
CASSGRTRFRYEQYF
TGTGCCAGCAGCGGAAGGACTAGGTTTCGTTACGAGCAGTACTTC